One T cell receptor beta chain is described in this entry. The table lists this clonotype with a few counts. The clone's antigen remains unknown. The input lacks base qualities; no much larger clone sits a single base away. The source of the sample is a study of T-cell memory formation after mild COVID-19 (TCRdb year 2021). Concerning the study at large: TCR sequence clusters from the two donors were found to be largely donor specific. In two donors, T-cell clones that expanded and contracted after mild COVID-19 were followed by sequencing TCRalpha and TCRbeta repertoires longitudinally. Two young, previously healthy adult volunteers made up the cohort, one male and one female. What the study reported, not specific to this receptor: The second-wave clones that peaked on day 37 were not confirmed to be SARS-CoV-2 specific. Contracting CD4+ clones were located mainly in the CM and EM memory subsets, whereas CD8+ clones were found to be enriched in EMRA. Some responding clones were detected in pre-infection memory, which suggested that pre-existing cross-reactive memory T cells had joined the SARS-CoV-2 response. The study covered only a couple of mild cases, and larger cohorts including severe cases with pre-infection samples were considered necessary. Balanced CD4/CD8 phenotypes were observed for clones contracting from day 15 to 85, whereas a bias towards CD4+ was observed for a second wave of clones expanding from day 15 to 37.

TCRdb lists the instrument as Illumina NovaSeq 6000. TCRalpha and TCRbeta cDNA libraries were built by 5'RACE with constant-segment primers, adding sample barcodes and unique molecular identifiers. Trizol reagent was used to extract RNA from every sample. The libraries were amplified in two PCR steps, and the second step added a second sample barcode and Illumina TruSeq adapters. Libraries were sequenced on an Illumina NovaSeq with 2 x 150 bp paired-end reads. The authors' pipeline ran thus. Demultiplexing of reads and collapsing into UMI-guided consensus sequences were performed with migec v1.2.7. Using mixcr v2.1.11, the UMI consensuses were aligned to TRA and TRB V and J templates and assembled into clonotypes. A clonotype was counted as expanded or contracted only if both edgeR and NoisET called the change significant, with noise models trained on biological replicates. For edgeR calls, a false discovery rate-adjusted p below 0.01 and a log2 fold-change threshold of 1 were applied. As an exploratory analysis of dynamics, PCA with hierarchical clustering was applied to max-normalized trajectories of the 1000 most abundant clonotypes. Separately sequenced CD4+ and CD8+ repertoires were used to assign a CD4 or CD8 phenotype to each responding clone. TCRdb itself trimmed the public reads at Q25 with fastp, ran MiXCR and retained productive beta chains. Rows are unified per CDR3 protein, each entry keeping the most common DNA and genes. The authors' filters were not applied to this entry. Across this sample there are approximately 270,000 distinct CDR3 sequences, with roughly 15% seen only once. 20% to 25% of the sample is in the top ten clones.

Ficoll-Paque density gradient centrifugation was the method used to isolate PBMCs. The CDR3 starts with the cysteine, ends with the phenylalanine, and has 15 residues. The entry retains the CDR3 DNA only, 45 bases that are in frame from base 1. V was cut back by 4 bases and J by 6 bases, leaving a gap of 15 bases between them. CDR1 and CDR2 are drawn from the germline V gene: LGHNA, YSLEER. This sequence originates from a man younger than 35 who had mild COVID-19 (a few samples of this study predate the infection). The sample titles of this study are shuffled in the database, so cell type and time point are left out; the donor was told from shared clones. The sample taken for sequencing was PBMCs or a T cell subset sorted from them (not recorded which). The rearrangement joined TRBV4-3 to TRBJ2-2, with the D gene not clear enough to name. In nucleotides, the sequence is TGCGCCAGCAGCCCACGACCAGTACAGTCCGGGGAGCTGTTTTTT. Its amino acids are CASSPRPVQSGELFF.